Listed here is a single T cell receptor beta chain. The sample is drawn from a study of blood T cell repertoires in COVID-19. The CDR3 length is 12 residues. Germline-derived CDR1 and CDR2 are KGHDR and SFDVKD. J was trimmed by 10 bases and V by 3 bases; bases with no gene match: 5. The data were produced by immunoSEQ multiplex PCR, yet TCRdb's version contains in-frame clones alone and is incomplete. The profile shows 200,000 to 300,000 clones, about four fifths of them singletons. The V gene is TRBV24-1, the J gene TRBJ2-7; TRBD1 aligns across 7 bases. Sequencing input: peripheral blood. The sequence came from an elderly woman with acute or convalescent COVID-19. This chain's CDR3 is CATSDDRDRQYF. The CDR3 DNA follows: TGTGCCACCAGTGATGACCGGGACAGACAGTACTTC.